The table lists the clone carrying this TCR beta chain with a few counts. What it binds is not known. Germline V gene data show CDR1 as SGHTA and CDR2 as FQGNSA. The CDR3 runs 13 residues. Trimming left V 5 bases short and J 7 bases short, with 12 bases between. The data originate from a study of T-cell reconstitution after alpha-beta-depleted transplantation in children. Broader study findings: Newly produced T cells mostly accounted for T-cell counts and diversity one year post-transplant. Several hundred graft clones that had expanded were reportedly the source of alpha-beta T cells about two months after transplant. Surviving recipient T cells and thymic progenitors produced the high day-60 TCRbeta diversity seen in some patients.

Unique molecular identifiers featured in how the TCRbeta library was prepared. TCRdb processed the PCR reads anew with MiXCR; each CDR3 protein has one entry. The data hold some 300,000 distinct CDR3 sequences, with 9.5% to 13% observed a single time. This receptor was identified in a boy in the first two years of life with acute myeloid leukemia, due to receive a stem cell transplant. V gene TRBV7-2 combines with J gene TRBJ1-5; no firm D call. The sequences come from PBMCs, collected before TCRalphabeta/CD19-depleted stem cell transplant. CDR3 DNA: TGTGCCAGCAGCCCTAGTATTCGGCAGCCCCAGCATTTT. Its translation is CASSPSIRQPQHF.